This TCR beta chain was sequenced in a study of blood T cell repertoires in COVID-19. Study information: Italy, Spain and the United States were the sources of the convalescent and acute COVID-19 samples. Sample material is recorded as cDNA or gDNA derived from T cells, B-cell-depleted T cells, or PBMCs.

Clones were sequenced by immunoSEQ multiplex PCR, and TCRdb holds only the in-frame ones, with some missing. Altogether approximately 100,000 clones are present, 75% to 90% being singletons, with the ten largest covering 10% to 15%. Sequencing was performed on peripheral blood. This clonotype originated in a human donor in a cohort sampled during active or convalescent COVID-19.

CDR3 coding DNA: TGTGCCAGCAGCCTAAACAGGGTTCGAGAGACCCAGTACTTC. Its translation is CASSLNRVRETQYF. The chain has TRBV3-1 (or the pseudogene TRBV3-2) and TRBJ2-5; possible D gene TRBD1, 6 bases. Per the germline V gene, CDR1 is LGHDT and CDR2 is YNNKEL (reference sequence). This CDR3 is built from 14 residues. Trimming left V 4 bases short and J 4 bases short, with 13 bases between.